This T cell receptor (beta chain) was obtained from a study of T-cell reconstitution after alpha-beta-depleted transplantation in children. Unique molecular identifiers were built into the TCRbeta library. TCRdb independently ran MiXCR on the PCR reads; one entry per CDR3 protein. The table includes approximately 85,000 distinct CDR3 sequences, around 15% detected once. V gave up 4 bases and J gave up 4 bases, with 10 bases separating them. The length of the CDR3 is 12 residues. The germline gives CDR1 SQVTM, CDR2 ANQGSEA. This clonotype was observed a handful of times. The antigen remains undetermined. Findings of the study overall: Surviving thymic progenitors and recipient T cells were the source of high TCRbeta diversity at day 60 in some patients. At around two months after transplant, the alpha-beta T cells were reportedly derived from several hundred expanded clones that came from non-depleted graft cells. T-cell numbers and diversity, one year after transplant, stemmed largely from T cells that were newly produced.

The sequence came from a male patient between 2 and 10 years old who had a stem cell transplant for acute lymphoblastic leukemia, so the T cells may come from the graft donor. The chain uses TRBV29-1 and TRBJ1-1; perhaps TRBD1 as D (6 bases). The input for sequencing was PBMCs, mostly from graft donor cells, taken 180 days after TCRalphabeta/CD19-depleted stem cell transplant. CDR3 sequence (DNA): TGCAGCGTTGTCAGGGGAAGCACTGAAGCTTTCTTT. It specifies CSVVRGSTEAFF.